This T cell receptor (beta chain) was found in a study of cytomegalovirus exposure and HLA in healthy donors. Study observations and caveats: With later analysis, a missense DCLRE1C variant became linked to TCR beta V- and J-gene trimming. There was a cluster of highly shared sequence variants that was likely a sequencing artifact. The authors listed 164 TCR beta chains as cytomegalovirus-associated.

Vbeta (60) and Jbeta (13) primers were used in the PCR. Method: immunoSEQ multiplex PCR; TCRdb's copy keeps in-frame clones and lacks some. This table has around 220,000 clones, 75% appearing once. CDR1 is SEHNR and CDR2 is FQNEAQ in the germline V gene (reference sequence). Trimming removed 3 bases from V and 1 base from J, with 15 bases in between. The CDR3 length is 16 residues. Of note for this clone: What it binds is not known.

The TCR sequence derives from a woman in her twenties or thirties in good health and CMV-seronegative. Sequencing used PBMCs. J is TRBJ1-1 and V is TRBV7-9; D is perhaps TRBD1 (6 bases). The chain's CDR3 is CASSFSRGGRNTEAFF. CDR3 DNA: TGTGCCAGCAGCTTTTCCCGAGGGGGACGGAACACTGAAGCTTTCTTT.